This note documents a single T cell receptor beta chain sequence. TCRdb keeps only in-frame clones here, not all; method: immunoSEQ multiplex PCR. Among more than 2 million clones, 90% to 96% were seen once, and the ten largest hold 0.1% to 0.15%. The data originate from a study of shared clonotypes between healthy human individuals. Sample: naive CD4+ T cells sorted from blood. Subset noted: CD45RA+ positively selected. The receptor comes from a young man in good health.

This CDR3 reads CAWNGLAVYNEQFF. CDR3 coding DNA: TGTGCCTGGAATGGACTAGCGGTTTACAATGAGCAGTTCTTC. The chain uses TRBV30 and TRBJ2-1; 10 bases agree with TRBD2. Germline V CDR1 and CDR2: GTSNPN, SVGIG (reference sequence). Trimming at V came to 4 bases and at J to 4 bases, leaving 4 bases not matched to a gene. The CDR3 is made up of 14 amino acids. The full variable domain, its missing parts supplied by reference TRBV30 and TRBJ2-1, is SQTIHQWPATLVQPVGSPLSLECTVEGTSNPNLYWYRQAAGRGLQLLFYSVGIGQISSEVPQNLSASRPQDRQFILSSKKLLLSDSGFYLCAWNGLAVYNEQFFGPGTRLTVL.